This T cell receptor beta chain is from a study of beta chain features in type 1 diabetes (dated by TCRdb to the late 2010s). Regarding the research as a whole: No differences in mean age, gender distribution, total cell number or subset yield were found between patients and healthy donors. A total of around 110,000,000 sorted cells were examined across all samples, and RNA yield correlated strongly with the number of cells per subset. The study compared TCRB repertoires of sorted circulating CD4+ T cell subsets between recently diagnosed type 1 diabetes patients and matched healthy donors. Regulatory and stem cell-like memory subsets were obtained from only 8 patients and roughly eight healthy donors, while naive and central memory subsets were obtained from all 30 or so donors. Broad study findings and their caveats: Sequencing cDNA rather than genomic DNA could over-represent highly expressing activated cells, although activation and CD3 levels did not differ between groups. At VDJ recombination sites, patients with type 1 diabetes made fewer insertions and deleted more nucleotides, a pattern implying thymic rearrangement abnormalities. Shorter templates might be favored by PCR, yet because patient and control samples were amplified and corrected together, any such skew would affect both groups equally. Only small numbers of individuals were included in the HLA sub-analyses, which left unresolved whether HLA type had any influence on TCRB rearrangement. A moderate but significant shortening of TCRB CDR3 length was observed in type 1 diabetes patients in all four CD4+ subsets. Naive, central memory and regulatory TCRB repertoires appeared to be more similar among patients than among healthy donors.

Looking up the germline V gene yields CDR1 SGHTA and CDR2 FQGNSA. The CDR3 numbers 11 residues from cysteine through phenylalanine. Only the CDR3 part of the read is kept: 33 bases, read in frame from the first base. The trim is 6 bases for V and 10 bases for J, with a gap of 10 bases between the germline ends. Notes on this clone: Which antigen it targets is not known. No per-base quality is available; no much larger clone lies one base away.

A single peripheral blood draw of around 120 mL on average was collected from each donor into heparinised tubes. A BD FACSAria II and a panel including CD45RO, CCR7, CD25, CD127, CD95 and CD27 were used to sort naive, central memory, regulatory and stem cell-like memory CD4+ T cells. A purity above 98% was achieved for all sorted populations. PBMCs were isolated right away by Lymphoprep density gradient centrifugation and were stained directly, without culture. So that batch effects would be minimized, each experiment stained and sorted samples in pairs, pairing one healthy donor with one patient. The High Capacity cDNA Reverse Transcription Kit was used to reverse transcribe all of the isolated RNA, meaning that expressed TCRB transcripts were what got sequenced. Naive, central memory and regulatory T cell samples underwent deep immunoSEQ sequencing, averaging about 3.3 million total reads per sample. Sorted cells were lysed in RLT buffer, and RNA was extracted using DNase-treated RNeasy Micro or Mini kits according to cell number. Each cell subset was processed on its own to prevent cross-contamination, while patient and healthy donor samples were processed together. TCRB sequences were amplified from cDNA with the immunoSEQ multiplex PCR, producing 87-bp fragments spanning the CDR3 region. Amplicons were sequenced on the Illumina HiSeq platform. The authors' analysis ran thus. Synthetic template baselines were used to correct PCR bias computationally, reads within Hamming distance 2 were collapsed, and singletons that could not be merged were discarded. Reads were aligned against IMGT so that V, D and J genes, CDR3 length and insertions or deletions at six rearrangement sites could be assigned. Within each subset, clonotype counts were normalized to sorted cell number, and only after that were true diversity and Gini coefficients computed with the tcR R package. The overlap coefficient, calculated on TCRB nucleotide sequences, was used to measure repertoire sharing. Out-of-frame TCRB sequences from naive cells were analyzed to stand in for the pre-selection repertoire. TCRdb holds this immuneACCESS table with in-frame rearrangements only. Some clones are missing; in checked studies, unresolved V genes explain under half, and the rest has no known cause. The DNA was the basis for D and trimming; V, J and clone size are from that table. This sample lists 300,000 to 400,000 clones; roughly an eighth were detected once. The top ten clones comprise 0.017% of the sample.

Sequenced input: naive CD4+ T cells from blood. What this sample's cell subset or site label stands for: true naive CD4+ T cells. The sequence is built from TRBV7-2 and TRBJ2-1; a tentative D call is TRBD2 (5 bases match). The TCR was taken from a man aged 18 to 35 in good health. The DNA sequence is TGTGCCAGCAGAACCTCTAGCGAGCAGTTCTTC. Translated, it gives CASRTSSEQFF.